The T cell receptor (beta chain) under discussion was sequenced for a study of cytomegalovirus exposure and HLA in healthy donors (dated by TCRdb to 2016 to 2017). Some background on the complete study: The roughly 650 repertoires of the first cohort and the 95 to 150 validation repertoires were produced on the same platform, according to a later analysis. The study was designed to test whether signatures of past pathogen exposure could be identified by cataloging public T cell receptors. A separate validation cohort of 90 to 150 different subjects was used in addition to the roughly 670-subject first cohort. High-throughput TCR immunosequencing, statistical association of individual TCRs with disease status, and machine learning were combined to predict cytomegalovirus infection status. What the research found in general, with its limitations: It was suggested by the authors that the approach could potentially be generalized to other disease states and immunological phenotypes. The classifier was reported to diagnose cytomegalovirus status with high specificity and sensitivity in both the original cohort and the validation cohort. A later analysis lacked HLA typing for the validation cohort, so it scored co-occurrence in that cohort across all 110 or so repertoires. A few of the identified cytomegalovirus-associated TCR beta chains were confirmed in vitro to be specific for cytomegalovirus antigens. Subsequent analysis determined that TCRs grouped into clusters in the first cohort also showed a tendency toward co-occurrence across the 120 validation repertoires, and approximately 94% of cluster scores exceeded 0. The study gave a list of 150 to 200 TCR beta chains associated with cytomegalovirus. Most TCR sequences were seen in very few donors, while some public TCRs were found in many individuals.

A remark on this clone: The clone's antigen remains unknown. Base qualities are missing; no much larger clone stands one base away.

The library was obtained by the immunoSEQ multiplex PCR assay. From the authors' description of their analysis: To diagnose cytomegalovirus status from the catalog of TCR beta chain sequences, a statistical classification framework was built. TCRdb carries this immuneACCESS record with in-frame sequences only. Its versions omit some clonotypes, under half of them owing to an unresolved V gene in the studies checked, with the rest unexplained. D and trimming were read from the DNA, whereas the V and J calls and clone size are those reported in that table. This sample has tens of thousands of clones in its table, and roughly 90% of those were observed once. More than 1% of the sample goes to the ten largest clones. CDR1 and CDR2, looked up from the germline V gene (reference sequence), are SGHNT and YYREEE. The CDR3 sequence holds 14 residues, the cysteine and phenylalanine included. CDR3 DNA only is kept here, 42 bases in frame from base 1. The trim is 3 bases for V and 0 bases for J, with a gap of 10 bases between the germline ends.

Separate from the roughly 650-subject first cohort, the validation cohort of around 130 subjects was the group to which the donors belonged. The specimen was PBMCs. Recombination linked TRBV5-4 to TRBJ2-7; a tentative D match to TRBD2 spans 6 bases. The sequence derives from a young man in good health and CMV-seronegative. The nucleotide sequence is TGTGCCAGCAGCTGGGGGACTTCCTCCTACGAGCAGTACTTC. The resulting protein is CASSWGTSSYEQYF.